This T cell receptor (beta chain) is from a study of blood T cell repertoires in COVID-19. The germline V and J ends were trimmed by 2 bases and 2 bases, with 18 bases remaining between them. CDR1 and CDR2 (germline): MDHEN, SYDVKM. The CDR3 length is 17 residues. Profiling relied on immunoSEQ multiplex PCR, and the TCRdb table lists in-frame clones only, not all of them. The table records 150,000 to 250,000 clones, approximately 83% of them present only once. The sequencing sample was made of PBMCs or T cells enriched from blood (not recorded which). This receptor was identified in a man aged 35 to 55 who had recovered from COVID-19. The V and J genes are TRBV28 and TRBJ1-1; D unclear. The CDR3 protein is CASSLLGIGGINTEAFF. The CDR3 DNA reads TGTGCCAGCAGTTTACTGGGAATTGGAGGGATAAACACTGAAGCTTTCTTT.